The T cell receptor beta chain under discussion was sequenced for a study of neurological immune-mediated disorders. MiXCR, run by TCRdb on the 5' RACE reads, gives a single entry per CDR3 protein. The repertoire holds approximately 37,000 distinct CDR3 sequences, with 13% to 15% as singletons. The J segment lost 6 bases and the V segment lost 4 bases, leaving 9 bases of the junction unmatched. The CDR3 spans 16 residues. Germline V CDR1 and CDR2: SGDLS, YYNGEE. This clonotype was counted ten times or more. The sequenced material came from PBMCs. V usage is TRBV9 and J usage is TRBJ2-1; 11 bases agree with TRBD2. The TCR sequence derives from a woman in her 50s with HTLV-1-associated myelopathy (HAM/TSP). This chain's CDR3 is CASSTLAGGPSNEQFF. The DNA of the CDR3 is TGTGCCAGCAGCACCCTAGCGGGGGGCCCAAGCAATGAGCAGTTCTTC.